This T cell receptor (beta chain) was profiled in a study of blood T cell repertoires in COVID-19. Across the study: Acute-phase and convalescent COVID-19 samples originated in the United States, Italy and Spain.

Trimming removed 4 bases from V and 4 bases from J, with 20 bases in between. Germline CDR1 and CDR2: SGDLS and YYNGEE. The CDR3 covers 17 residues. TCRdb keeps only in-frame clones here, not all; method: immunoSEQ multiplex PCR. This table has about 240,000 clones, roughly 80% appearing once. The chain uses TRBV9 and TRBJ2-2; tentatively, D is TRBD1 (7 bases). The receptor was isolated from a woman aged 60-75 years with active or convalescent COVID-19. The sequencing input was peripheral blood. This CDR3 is CASSPPGGGVGTGELFF. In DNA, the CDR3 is TGTGCCAGCAGCCCCCCTGGAGGGGGCGTGGGCACCGGGGAGCTGTTTTTT.